A selection of T cell receptor beta chains follows, all from one sample in a study of blood T cell repertoires in COVID-19. TCRdb's copy holds only in-frame clones and misses some; the assay was immunoSEQ multiplex PCR. Of approximately 240,000 clones in the sample, nearly 95% were seen once. Material for sequencing was peripheral blood. Every receptor here comes from a man aged 30-40 years with COVID-19, enrolled during active disease. CDR3s include the opening cysteine and the closing phenylalanine or tryptophan. Clone sizes are given selectively: once, few, many, or a class where the clone is expanded.

j_gene	v_gene	abundance	CDR3aa
TRBJ1-1	TRBV13	NA	CASSGAGSLMNTEAFF
TRBJ2-5	TRBV7-9	NA	CASSPTRETQYF
TRBJ2-7	TRBV2	few	CASSGDVNEQYF
TRBJ1-2	TRBV29-1	once	CSFLGPAGHGYTF
TRBJ1-1	TRBV18	NA	CASSTAGGDTEAFF
TRBJ1-1	TRBV12-3/TRBV12-4	NA	CASSVQGTLGAFF
TRBJ2-7	TRBV4-2	NA	CASSPGQGVSDEQYF
TRBJ1-5	TRBV30	NA	CAWSVLGANQPQHF
TRBJ1-1	TRBV12-3/TRBV12-4	once	CASSWRSEAFF
TRBJ2-7	TRBV5-1	few	CASSPGLAGREQYF
TRBJ1-6	TRBV7-9	NA	CASSREENSPLHF
TRBJ1-2	TRBV19	once	CASSRRDYGYTF
TRBJ1-5	TRBV18	NA	CASNPGGNQPQHF
TRBJ2-5	TRBV5-1	NA	CASSLLAGGSKETQYF
TRBJ1-4	TRBV5-6	NA	CASSLADFDEKLFF
TRBJ2-3	TRBV9	NA	CASSVGASGDTDTQYF
TRBJ1-2	TRBV19	NA	CASHDVGQGIDGYTF
TRBJ1-2	TRBV3-1/TRBV3-2	once	CASSQEGSRGYTF
TRBJ2-2	TRBV3-1/TRBV3-2	NA	CASSQDPGTGNTGELFF
TRBJ1-1	TRBV30	NA	CAWRSPGPTEAFF
TRBJ1-3	TRBV5-1	NA	CASSLAPGQQAPGNTIYF
TRBJ1-2	TRBV6-2/TRBV6-3	NA	CASSYLREDRGYTF
TRBJ2-7	TRBV20-1	NA	CSASSSGGDEQYF
TRBJ2-1	TRBV9	NA	CASSVKGGYEQFF
TRBJ2-7	TRBV5-4	NA	CASSSGTGGMDEQYF
TRBJ1-6	TRBV5-1	NA	CASSLGQGNSPLHF
TRBJ1-4	TRBV5-6	NA	CASSFLQGWDEKLFF
TRBJ2-1	TRBV3-1/TRBV3-2	NA	CASSQDGSGGNYNEQFF
TRBJ2-4	TRBV2	NA	CASSVRVSVDIQYF
TRBJ1-1	TRBV6-5	NA	CASSPPGRANTEAFF
TRBJ1-3	TRBV19	NA	CASSIAGTGDGNTIYF
TRBJ1-1	TRBV5-6	once	CASSWEGERAFF
TRBJ2-2	TRBV9	NA	CASSREVTGELFF
TRBJ2-5	TRBV5-1	once	CASSDQGTETQYF
TRBJ2-5	TRBV5-1	NA	CASSTGGLAGQETQYF
TRBJ1-4	TRBV4-2	NA	CASSRGTGGEKLFF
TRBJ1-2	TRBV27	NA	CASSFVGSTANYGYTF
TRBJ2-1	TRBV6-5	NA	CASSSSGTGEGQFF
TRBJ2-7	TRBV7-2	few	CASSPFRGAYEQYF
TRBJ1-2	TRBV6-5	NA	CASSTLGQAKGYTF
TRBJ1-4	TRBV5-4	NA	CASSLAPGNHEKLFF
TRBJ1-1	TRBV18	NA	CASSPGQSEGEAFF
TRBJ1-4	TRBV10-3	NA	CATRNTGVGEGKLFF
TRBJ2-5	TRBV10-3	NA	CAIREDRGREETQYF
TRBJ2-1	TRBV7-7	NA	CASSLGGTSGGNAYNEQFF
TRBJ1-1	TRBV19	NA	CASRPTGGSREAFF
TRBJ1-6	TRBV12-3/TRBV12-4	NA	CASSFSGNSPLHF
TRBJ1-1	TRBV6-1	NA	CASSESGRNTEAFF
TRBJ1-2	TRBV7-2	NA	CASSPDYRARNYGYTF
TRBJ1-6	TRBV11-1	NA	CASSLYGTGNSPLHF
TRBJ2-7	TRBV6-5	NA	CASIRLAGANEQYF
TRBJ1-2	TRBV10-3	NA	CAISISGVNGYTF
TRBJ1-4	TRBV13	once	CASSSSRQINEKLFF
TRBJ2-5	TRBV19	NA	CASSIGTGGRQETQYF
TRBJ1-4	TRBV11-2	NA	CASSLDEQGAWGKLFF